The sequence of this T cell receptor (beta chain) was determined in a study of T-cell reconstitution after alpha-beta-depleted transplantation in children. Study-wide findings and caveats: T-cell numbers and diversity one year post-transplant derived largely from freshly generated T cells.

Unique molecular identifiers tagged the TCRbeta library. MiXCR, applied by TCRdb to the PCR reads, yields one record per CDR3 protein. The sample gives some 550,000 distinct CDR3 sequences, roughly 24% of which show up once; about 14% is in the top ten. This clonotype was seen many times. Antigen: not known. Germline trimming cut 4 bases from V and 5 bases from J; bases unmatched to any gene: 7. CDR1 is DFQATT and CDR2 is SNEGSKA in the germline V gene (reference sequence). This CDR3 has 13 amino acids. The chain joins TRBV20-1 to TRBJ2-5, with 7 bases identical to TRBD1. The clonotype originates from a boy in the first two years of life who had a stem cell transplant for acute myeloid leukemia, so the T cells may come from the graft donor. The sequences come from PBMCs, mostly from graft donor cells, collected 360 days after TCRalphabeta/CD19-depleted stem cell transplant. The CDR3 here is CSAIDRVVETQYF. The CDR3 bases are TGCAGTGCTATAGACAGGGTGGTGGAGACCCAGTACTTC.